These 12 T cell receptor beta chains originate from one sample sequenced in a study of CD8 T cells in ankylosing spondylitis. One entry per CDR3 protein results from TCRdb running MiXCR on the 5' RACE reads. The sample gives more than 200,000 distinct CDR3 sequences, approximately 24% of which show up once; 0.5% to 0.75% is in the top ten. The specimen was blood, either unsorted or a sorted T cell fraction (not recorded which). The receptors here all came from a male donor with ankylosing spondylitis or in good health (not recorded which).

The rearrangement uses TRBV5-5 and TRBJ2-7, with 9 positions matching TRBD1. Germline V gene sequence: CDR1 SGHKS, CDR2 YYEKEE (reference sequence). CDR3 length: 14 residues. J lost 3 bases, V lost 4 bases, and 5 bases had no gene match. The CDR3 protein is CASSRGTGIYEQYF. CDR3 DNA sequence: TGTGCCAGCAGCCGAGGGACAGGGATCTACGAGCAGTACTTC.

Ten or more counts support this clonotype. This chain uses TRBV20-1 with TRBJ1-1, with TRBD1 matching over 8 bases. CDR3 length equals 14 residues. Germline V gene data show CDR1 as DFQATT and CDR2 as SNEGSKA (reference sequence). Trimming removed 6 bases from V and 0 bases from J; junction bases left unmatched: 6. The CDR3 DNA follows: TGCAGTGCAGCCCGGACAGGGATGAACACTGAAGCTTTCTTT. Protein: CSAARTGMNTEAFF.

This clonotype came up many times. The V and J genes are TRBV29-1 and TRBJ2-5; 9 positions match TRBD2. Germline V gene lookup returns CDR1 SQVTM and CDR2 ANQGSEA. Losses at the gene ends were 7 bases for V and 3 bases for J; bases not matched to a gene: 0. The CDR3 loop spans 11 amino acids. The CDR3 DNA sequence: TGCAGCGGCGGGGGGGAAGAGACCCAGTACTTC. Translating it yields CSGGGEETQYF.

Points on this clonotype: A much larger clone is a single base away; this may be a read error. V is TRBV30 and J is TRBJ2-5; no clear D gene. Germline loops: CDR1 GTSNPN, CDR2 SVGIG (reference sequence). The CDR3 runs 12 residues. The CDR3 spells CDWSVSQGTQYF. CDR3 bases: TGTGACTGGTCTGTAAGCCAAGGGACCCAGTACTTC.

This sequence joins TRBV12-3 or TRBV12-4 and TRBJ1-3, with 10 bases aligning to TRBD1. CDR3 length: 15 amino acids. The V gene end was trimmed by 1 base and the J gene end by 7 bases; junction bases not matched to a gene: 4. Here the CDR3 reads CASSLVGDRGNTIYF. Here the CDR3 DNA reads TGTGCCAGCAGTTTAGTGGGGGACAGGGGCAACACCATATATTTT.

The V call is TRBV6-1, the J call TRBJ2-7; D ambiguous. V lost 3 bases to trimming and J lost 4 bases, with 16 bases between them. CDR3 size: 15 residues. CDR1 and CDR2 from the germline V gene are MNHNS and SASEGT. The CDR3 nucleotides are TGTGCCAGCAGTGACCCCGGGTCCGAAGGATACGAGCAGTACTTC. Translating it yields CASSDPGSEGYEQYF.

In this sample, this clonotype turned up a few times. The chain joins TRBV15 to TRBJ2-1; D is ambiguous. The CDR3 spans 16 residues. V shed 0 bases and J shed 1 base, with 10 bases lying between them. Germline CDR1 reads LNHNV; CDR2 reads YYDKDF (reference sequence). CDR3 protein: CATSRDLPGSYNEQFF. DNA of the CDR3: TGTGCCACCAGCAGAGATCTGCCCGGGTCCTACAATGAGCAGTTCTTC.

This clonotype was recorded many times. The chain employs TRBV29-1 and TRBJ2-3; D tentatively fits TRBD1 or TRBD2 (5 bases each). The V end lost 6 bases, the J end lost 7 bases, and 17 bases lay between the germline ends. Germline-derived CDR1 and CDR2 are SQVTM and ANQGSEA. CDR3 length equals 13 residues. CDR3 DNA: TGCAGCGTCGTGGGACCGTGGGGATATACGCAGTATTTT. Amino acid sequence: CSVVGPWGYTQYF.

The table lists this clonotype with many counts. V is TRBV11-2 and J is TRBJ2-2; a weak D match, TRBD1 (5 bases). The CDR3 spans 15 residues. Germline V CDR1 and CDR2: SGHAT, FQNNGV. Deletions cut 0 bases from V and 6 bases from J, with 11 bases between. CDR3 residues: CASSLDRVGAGELFF. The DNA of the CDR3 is TGTGCCAGCAGCTTAGACAGGGTTGGAGCCGGGGAGCTGTTTTTT.

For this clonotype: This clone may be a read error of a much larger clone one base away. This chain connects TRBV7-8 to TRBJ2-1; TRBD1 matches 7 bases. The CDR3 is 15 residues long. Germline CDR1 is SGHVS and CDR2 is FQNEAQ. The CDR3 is CSSSPFDRVGNEQFF. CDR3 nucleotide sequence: TGTTCCAGCAGCCCGTTCGACAGGGTCGGCAATGAGCAGTTCTTC.

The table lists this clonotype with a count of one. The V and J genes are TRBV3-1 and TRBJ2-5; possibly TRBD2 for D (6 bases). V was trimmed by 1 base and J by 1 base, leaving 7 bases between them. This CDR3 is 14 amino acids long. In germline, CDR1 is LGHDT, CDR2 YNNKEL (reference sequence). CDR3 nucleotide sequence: TGTGCCAGCAGCCAAGGGACTATCCAAGAGACCCAGTACTTC. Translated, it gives CASSQGTIQETQYF.

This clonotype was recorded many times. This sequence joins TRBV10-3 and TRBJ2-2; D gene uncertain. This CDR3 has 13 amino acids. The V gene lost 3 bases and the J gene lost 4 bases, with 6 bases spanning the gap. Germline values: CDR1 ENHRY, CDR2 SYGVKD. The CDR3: CAISDRLTGELFF. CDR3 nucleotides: TGTGCCATCAGTGATCGGCTCACCGGGGAGCTGTTTTTT.